The rows below give T cell receptor beta chains drawn from one sample of a study of blood T cell repertoires in COVID-19. The protocol was immunoSEQ multiplex PCR, while the TCRdb copy is restricted to in-frame clones and leaves out a portion. The profile shows under 95,000 clones, approximately 80% of them singletons. Input material: peripheral blood. The source is a woman aged 80 or older with active or convalescent COVID-19. Both conserved end residues are part of each CDR3. The D gene is left open where the match is weak. The listing skips clone size in some rows; elsewhere it reads once, few, many or a size class.

>TRBJ1-2|TRBV6-5|.|TRBD1
CASRFGTANYGYTF
TGTGCCAGCAGGTTCGGGACAGCGAACTATGGCTACACCTTC
>TRBJ2-1|TRBV5-4|.|TRBD2
CASSLVASGRGNEQFF
TGTGCCAGCAGCTTGGTCGCTAGCGGGAGAGGGAATGAGCAGTTCTTC
>TRBJ2-7|TRBV6-5|few|.
CASGSSVPYEQYF
TGTGCCAGCGGTTCTAGCGTCCCCTACGAGCAGTACTTC
>TRBJ1-6|TRBV6-2/TRBV6-3|.|.
CASSYSGGAGSPLHF
TGTGCCAGCAGTTATTCGGGAGGTGCGGGTTCACCCCTCCACTTT
>TRBJ1-6|TRBV10-3|.|TRBD1
CAISVGIRGNSPLHF
TGTGCCATCAGTGTGGGGATCAGGGGGAATTCACCCCTCCACTTT
>TRBJ2-1|TRBV21-1|.|.
CASSEGQGVNEQFF
TGTGCCAGCAGCGAAGGACAGGGGGTTAATGAGCAGTTCTTC
>TRBJ1-2|TRBV7-9|.|.
CASSSGVYGYTF
TGTGCCAGCAGCTCCGGGGTTTATGGCTACACCTTC
>TRBJ2-1|TRBV9|.|TRBD2
CASSVSGGTHNEQFF
TGTGCCAGCAGCGTCAGCGGGGGGACACACAATGAGCAGTTCTTC
>TRBJ1-4|TRBV2|.|.
CASNSGQINEKLFF
TGTGCCAGCAATTCCGGACAGATTAATGAAAAACTGTTTTTT
>TRBJ1-4|TRBV6-5|.|.
CASRGRGYEKLFF
TGTGCCAGCAGAGGCAGGGGATATGAAAAACTGTTTTTT
>TRBJ2-7|TRBV10-3|.|TRBD2
CAISNNGLAGYYEQYF
TGTGCCATCAGTAATAACGGACTAGCGGGTTATTACGAGCAGTACTTC
>TRBJ2-7|TRBV6-2/TRBV6-3|once|.
CASSFRSGSGNEQYF
TGTGCCAGCAGTTTCAGGTCGGGGTCCGGGAACGAGCAGTACTTC
>TRBJ2-3|TRBV7-6|.|.
CASSRLGGGTDTQYF
TGTGCCAGCAGCCGTCTTGGCGGGGGCACAGATACGCAGTATTTT
>TRBJ2-3|TRBV7-2|.|TRBD2
CASSFGGGTDTQYF
TGTGCCAGCAGCTTTGGGGGGGGCACAGATACGCAGTATTTT